What follows are 3 T cell receptor beta chains derived from one specimen sequenced in a study of CD8 T cells in ankylosing spondylitis. TCRdb reprocessed the 5' RACE reads with MiXCR, giving one entry per CDR3 protein. In the table there are fewer than 250,000 distinct CDR3 sequences, approximately 10% of which are singletons. The specimen sequenced was blood, either unsorted or a sorted T cell fraction (not recorded which). These receptors were collected from a male donor with ankylosing spondylitis or in good health (not recorded which).

The chain is built from TRBV11-2 and TRBJ2-1, with a tentative D call TRBD1 (5 bases). Germline assignment: CDR1 SGHAT and CDR2 FQNNGV. Trimming shortened V by 5 bases and J by 0 bases, and 17 bases separated the two germline ends. CDR3 length: 17 amino acids. CDR3 protein: CASSPMATVSSYNEQFF. The CDR3, as DNA: TGTGCCAGCAGCCCGATGGCGACAGTGAGCTCCTACAATGAGCAGTTCTTC.

This clonotype was detected a few times. The chain uses TRBV6-1 and TRBJ1-2; the D gene is possibly TRBD1 (5 bases). Trimming shortened V by 1 base and J by 8 bases, and 14 bases separated the two germline ends. The germline CDR1 and CDR2 sequences are MNHNS and SASEGT. The CDR3 has 14 residues. The CDR3 reads CASSEVGAPLGYTF. The CDR3, as DNA: TGTGCCAGCAGTGAAGTAGGGGCACCTCTCGGCTACACCTTC.

The gene calls are TRBV29-1 and TRBJ2-3, with a tentative D call TRBD1 (7 bases). The CDR3 totals 14 residues. V lost 4 bases and J lost 1, with 12 bases in between. The germline V gene encodes CDR1 SQVTM and CDR2 ANQGSEA. This CDR3 reads CSVAEGAGTDTQYF. The CDR3 nucleotides are TGCAGCGTTGCGGAGGGGGCGGGCACAGATACGCAGTATTTT.